The present T cell receptor beta chain was sequenced within a study of blood T cell repertoires in COVID-19. Turning to the study itself: Both acute and convalescent COVID-19 samples were obtained from the United States, Italy and Spain. The cDNA or gDNA used as material had been derived from T cells, B-cell-depleted T cells, or PBMCs.

Trimming left V 4 bases short and J 3 bases short, with 10 bases between. This CDR3 contains 14 residues. Germline values: CDR1 KGHDR, CDR2 SFDVKD. In the study's own analysis: The assay estimated nucleated cells by amplifying reference gene primers. Libraries were prepared by immunoSEQ multiplex PCR; TCRdb keeps only in-frame clonotypes and omits some of them. That table gives V, J and clone size, and the DNA gave D and trimming. The table includes about 230,000 clones, 65% to 90% detected once. The chain is built from TRBV24-1 and TRBJ2-3; TRBD1 is a possible D gene (6 bases). The sequenced sample consisted of peripheral blood. This receptor was obtained from a woman aged 50 to 65 with acute or convalescent COVID-19. CDR3 region: CATSDWQGTDTQYF. The CDR3 DNA reads TGTGCCACCAGTGACTGGCAGGGGACAGATACGCAGTATTTT.